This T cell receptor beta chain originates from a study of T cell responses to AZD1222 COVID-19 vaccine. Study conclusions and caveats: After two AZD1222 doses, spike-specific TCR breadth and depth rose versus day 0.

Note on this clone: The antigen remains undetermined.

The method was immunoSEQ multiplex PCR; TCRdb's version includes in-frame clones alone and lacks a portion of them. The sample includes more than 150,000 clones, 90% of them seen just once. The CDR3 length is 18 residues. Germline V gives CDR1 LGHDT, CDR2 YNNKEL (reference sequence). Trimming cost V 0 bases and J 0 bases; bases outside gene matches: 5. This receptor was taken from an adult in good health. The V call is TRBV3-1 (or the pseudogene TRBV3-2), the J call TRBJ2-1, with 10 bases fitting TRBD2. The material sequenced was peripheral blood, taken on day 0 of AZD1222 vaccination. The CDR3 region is CASSQDSAGGSSYNEQFF. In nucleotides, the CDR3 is TGTGCCAGCAGCCAAGATTCAGCGGGAGGGAGCTCCTACAATGAGCAGTTCTTC.